Listed below are T cell receptor beta chains from one sample, sequenced in a study of blood T cells in healthy people across ages. Using its own MiXCR run on the 5' RACE reads, TCRdb lists one record per CDR3 protein. Among roughly 1.7 million distinct CDR3 sequences listed, about 31% were seen once. The sequencing input was blood. Source of these receptors: a woman aged 30 to 39 in good health. Both conserved end residues are part of each CDR3. Each record gives: CDR3 length, V gene, D gene, J gene, clone size, CDR3 DNA, CDR3 protein. A D gene is named only where the DNA matches it firmly. Clone size is given for some rows only: seen once, a few or many times, or a class if the clone is expanded.

length: 17
V: TRBV28
D: NA
J: TRBJ2-7
size: NA
DNA: TGTGCCAGCAGTTTAAATCCCTGGCAGTCGAGGGGTTCCGAGCAGTACTTC
CDR3: CASSLNPWQSRGSEQYF

length: 15
V: TRBV5-1
D: NA
J: TRBJ2-5
size: few
DNA: TGCGCCAGCAGCTTGGGGCTCGCACCTGAAGAGACCCAGTACTTC
CDR3: CASSLGLAPEETQYF

length: 10
V: TRBV20-1
D: NA
J: TRBJ1-2
size: few
DNA: TGCAGTGCTAGGCAATATGGCTACACCTTC
CDR3: CSARQYGYTF

length: 13
V: TRBV20-1
D: NA
J: TRBJ1-4
size: NA
DNA: TGCAGTGCTAGAGGGGGTAGTCATGAAAAACTGTTTTTT
CDR3: CSARGGSHEKLFF

length: 14
V: TRBV20-1
D: TRBD1
J: TRBJ1-2
size: few
DNA: TGCAGTGCTAGAGCAACCGGGACAGGGGGAGGCTACACCTTC
CDR3: CSARATGTGGGYTF

length: 16
V: TRBV10-3
D: TRBD1
J: TRBJ1-2
size: NA
DNA: TGTGCCATCAGTGAGTCTGTGACAGGGGCAAACTATGGCTACACCTTC
CDR3: CAISESVTGANYGYTF

length: 18
V: TRBV5-1
D: TRBD2
J: TRBJ2-7
size: NA
DNA: TGCGCCAGCAGCTTGGGCCTAGCGGGGGCCCACTCCTACAATGAGCAGTACTTC
CDR3: CASSLGLAGAHSYNEQYF

length: 15
V: TRBV11-2
D: NA
J: TRBJ1-1
size: NA
DNA: TGTGCCAGCAGCTTAGATGTGGTGATGGGGACTGAAGCTTTCTTT
CDR3: CASSLDVVMGTEAFF

length: 14
V: TRBV18
D: NA
J: TRBJ1-1
size: NA
DNA: TGTGCCAGCTCACCAGCAGGGAGGGGCACTAAAGCTTTCTTT
CDR3: CASSPAGRGTKAFF

length: 13
V: TRBV2
D: TRBD2
J: TRBJ2-1
size: NA
DNA: TGTGCCAGCAGCGGATCTCCGGGGGGTGAGCAGTTCTTC
CDR3: CASSGSPGGEQFF

length: 14
V: TRBV20-1
D: TRBD1
J: TRBJ2-3
size: NA
DNA: TGCAGTGCTTCGGGACAGGGGAGAGCAGATACGCAGTATTTT
CDR3: CSASGQGRADTQYF

length: 17
V: TRBV5-6
D: NA
J: TRBJ2-3
size: many
DNA: TGTGCCAGCAGCTTGCCAGGGGTTGCAAGGAGTACAGATACGCAGTATTTT
CDR3: CASSLPGVARSTDTQYF

length: 14
V: TRBV25-1
D: TRBD1
J: TRBJ1-5
size: NA
DNA: TGTGCCAGCAGGGGACAGGGATTCGATCAGCCCCAGCATTTT
CDR3: CASRGQGFDQPQHF

length: 17
V: TRBV4-1
D: NA
J: TRBJ2-1
size: NA
DNA: TGCGCCAGCAGCCAAGTACGGCGGGGCGGAACCTACAATGAGCAGTTCTTC
CDR3: CASSQVRRGGTYNEQFF

length: 15
V: TRBV10-3
D: NA
J: TRBJ1-6
size: once
DNA: TGTGCCATCAGTGAAAAGGACAGATCCGCTTCACCCCTCCACTTT
CDR3: CAISEKDRSASPLHF

length: 14
V: TRBV3-1
D: TRBD2
J: TRBJ2-1
size: NA
DNA: TGTGCCAGCAGTTATATCCTAGCGGGGGGGCCTCCGTTCTTC
CDR3: CASSYILAGGPPFF

length: 13
V: TRBV12-5
D: NA
J: TRBJ2-3
size: NA
DNA: TGTGCTAGTGGAGAGGGGGGAGCAGATACGCAGTATTTT
CDR3: CASGEGGADTQYF

length: 15
V: TRBV12-3/TRBV12-4
D: TRBD1
J: TRBJ2-2
size: NA
DNA: TGTGCCAGCAGTCCCGGGACAGTATTTACCGGGGAGCTGTTTTTT
CDR3: CASSPGTVFTGELFF

length: 13
V: TRBV29-1
D: NA
J: TRBJ2-1
size: many
DNA: TGCAGCGTTGAAGGGGTCTCCTACAATGAGCAGTTCTTC
CDR3: CSVEGVSYNEQFF

length: 15
V: TRBV6-5
D: NA
J: TRBJ1-2
size: once
DNA: TGTGCCAGCAGTTACGGGGCTCCCACCACGGGTGGCTACACCTTC
CDR3: CASSYGAPTTGGYTF

length: 15
V: TRBV28
D: TRBD1
J: TRBJ2-1
size: few
DNA: TGTGCCAGCACTCCCGGGACAGGGAGTAGCAATGAGCAGTTCTTC
CDR3: CASTPGTGSSNEQFF

length: 14
V: TRBV7-9
D: TRBD1
J: TRBJ2-1
size: NA
DNA: TGTGCCAGCAGCCGGGACAGGGGAAAAAATGAGCAGTTCTTC
CDR3: CASSRDRGKNEQFF

length: 12
V: TRBV15
D: NA
J: TRBJ2-5
size: NA
DNA: TGTGCCACCAGCAGACTTAGGGAGACCCAGTACTTC
CDR3: CATSRLRETQYF

length: 15
V: TRBV5-6
D: NA
J: TRBJ2-7
size: NA
DNA: TGTGCCAGCAGCGGGGATGGCTACCGGGGCAGCGAGCAGTACTTC
CDR3: CASSGDGYRGSEQYF

length: 14
V: TRBV7-9
D: TRBD1
J: TRBJ2-7
size: NA
DNA: TGTGCCAGCAGCACGGACAGGGGAGCCTACGAGCAGTACTTC
CDR3: CASSTDRGAYEQYF

length: 13
V: TRBV5-1
D: NA
J: TRBJ2-7
size: few
DNA: TGCGCCAGCAGCTTGGGGTTCGGCTCCGAGCAGTACTTC
CDR3: CASSLGFGSEQYF

length: 12
V: TRBV27
D: NA
J: TRBJ2-1
size: few
DNA: TGTGCCAGCAGTTTCATCGGACAGAAGCAGTTCTTC
CDR3: CASSFIGQKQFF

length: 18
V: TRBV18
D: NA
J: TRBJ2-4
size: many
DNA: TGTGCCAGCTCACCGCTCGGAACAGGAGGTGTCGCCAAAAACATTCAGTACTTC
CDR3: CASSPLGTGGVAKNIQYF

length: 13
V: TRBV5-1
D: NA
J: TRBJ2-5
size: many
DNA: TGTGCCAGCAGCTCCGGACAGCAAGAGACCCAGTACTTC
CDR3: CASSSGQQETQYF

length: 13
V: TRBV7-9
D: NA
J: TRBJ2-3
size: NA
DNA: TGTGGCAGCAGCCTTTCCTTAACAGATACGCAGTATTTT
CDR3: CGSSLSLTDTQYF

length: 15
V: TRBV28
D: NA
J: TRBJ2-2
size: NA
DNA: TGTGCCGGCAGTTTCTACGGACGGTCGGGCGGGGAGCTGTTTTTT
CDR3: CAGSFYGRSGGELFF

length: 16
V: TRBV18
D: NA
J: TRBJ1-3
size: NA
DNA: TGTGCCAGCTCACCACCGACCGGGAGCTCTGGAAACACCATATATTTT
CDR3: CASSPPTGSSGNTIYF

length: 17
V: TRBV4-1
D: TRBD2
J: TRBJ2-1
size: NA
DNA: TGCGCCAGCAGCCAACCGACTAGCGGGAAAATCTACAATGAGCAGTTCTTC
CDR3: CASSQPTSGKIYNEQFF

length: 13
V: TRBV7-9
D: NA
J: TRBJ2-1
size: few
DNA: TGTGCCAGCAGCTCCAGCCGAGGCAATGAGCAGTTCTTC
CDR3: CASSSSRGNEQFF

length: 13
V: TRBV20-1
D: TRBD1
J: TRBJ2-1
size: NA
DNA: TGCAGTGCTAGACAGGGGGCAGGCAATGAGCAGTTCTTC
CDR3: CSARQGAGNEQFF

length: 15
V: TRBV28
D: TRBD2
J: TRBJ2-3
size: few
DNA: TGTGCCAGCAGTTTACGGCGGGAGCGCACAGATACGCAGTATTTT
CDR3: CASSLRRERTDTQYF

length: 15
V: TRBV18
D: NA
J: TRBJ1-2
size: once
DNA: TGTGCCAGCTCACCCACGGAAAGTTATACGGGTGGCTACACCTTC
CDR3: CASSPTESYTGGYTF

length: 16
V: TRBV6-6
D: TRBD2
J: TRBJ2-1
size: NA
DNA: TGTGCCAGCAGCCCCGTAAACGGGAGGGCCGGGAATGAGCAGTTCTTC
CDR3: CASSPVNGRAGNEQFF